What follows are 5 T cell receptor beta chains derived from one specimen sequenced in a study of blood T cell repertoires in COVID-19. Repertoires were generated with immunoSEQ multiplex PCR, while TCRdb's copy carries only in-frame clones and drops some. The table has some 100,000 clones, more than 85% seen once; the top ten hold about 0.89%. What was sequenced was peripheral blood. These receptors all come from a man aged 55-75 years with acute or convalescent COVID-19.

The chain has TRBV6-5 and TRBJ2-7; 7 bases map to TRBD2. J lost 4 bases, V lost 8 bases, and 8 bases had no gene match. The CDR3 covers 13 residues. The germline gives CDR1 MNHEY, CDR2 SVGAGI. The CDR3 loop reads CASRLAADYEQYV. The DNA of the CDR3 is TGTGCCAGCCGGCTAGCGGCCGATTACGAGCAGTACGTC.

The rearrangement links TRBV6-1 to TRBJ1-5; 8 bases map to TRBD1. The CDR3 sequence is 14 residues long. Trimming removed 2 bases from V and 6 bases from J; junction bases left unmatched: 3. From germline, CDR1 is MNHNS and CDR2 SASEGT. The CDR3 region is CASSEQGATQPQHF. CDR3 sequence (DNA): TGTGCCAGCAGTGAACAGGGGGCGACTCAGCCCCAGCATTTT.

The chain employs TRBV12-5 and TRBJ2-2; D possibly corresponds to TRBD2 (5 bases). Per germline, CDR1 LGHNT and CDR2 FRNRAP. This CDR3 has 15 residues. V was cut by 7 bases and J by 3 bases, with 15 bases left in between. For the CDR3, the DNA is TGTGCTAGTGCTACTGGGCGGGCCCACACCGGGGAGCTGTTTTTT. Residues: CASATGRAHTGELFF.

The chain has TRBV5-4 and TRBJ2-7; 12 bases align to TRBD2. The CDR3 extends over 16 amino acids. Germline loops: CDR1 SGHNT, CDR2 YYREEE (reference sequence). Unmatched junction bases numbered 12, after V lost 4 bases and J lost 7 bases. The CDR3 DNA follows: TGTGCCAGCAGCCCCTGGACCGGACTAGCGGGACATGAGCAGTACTTC. This sequence encodes CASSPWTGLAGHEQYF.

The rearrangement uses TRBV6-5 and TRBJ2-1; 12 bases agree with TRBD2. CDR1 and CDR2 (germline): MNHEY, SVGAGI. The length of the CDR3 is 15 residues. J gave up 10 bases and V 4 bases, and 8 bases lay outside the gene matches. CDR3 region: CASSLGLAGIGEQFF. CDR3 nucleotide sequence: TGTGCCAGCAGTTTAGGACTAGCGGGAATAGGCGAGCAGTTCTTC.